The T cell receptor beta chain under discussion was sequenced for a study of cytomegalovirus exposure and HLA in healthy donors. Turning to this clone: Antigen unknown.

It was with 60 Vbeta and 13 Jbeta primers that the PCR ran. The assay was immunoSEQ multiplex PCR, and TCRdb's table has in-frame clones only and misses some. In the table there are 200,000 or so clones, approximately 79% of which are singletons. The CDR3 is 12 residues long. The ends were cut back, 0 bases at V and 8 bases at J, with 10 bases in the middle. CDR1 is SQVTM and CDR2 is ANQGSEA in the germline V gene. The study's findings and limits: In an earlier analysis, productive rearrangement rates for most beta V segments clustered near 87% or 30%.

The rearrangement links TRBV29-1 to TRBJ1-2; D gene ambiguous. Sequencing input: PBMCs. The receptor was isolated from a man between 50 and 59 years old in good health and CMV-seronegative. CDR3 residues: CSVEDLGGGYTF. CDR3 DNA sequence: TGCAGCGTTGAAGATCTGGGAGGAGGCTACACCTTC.